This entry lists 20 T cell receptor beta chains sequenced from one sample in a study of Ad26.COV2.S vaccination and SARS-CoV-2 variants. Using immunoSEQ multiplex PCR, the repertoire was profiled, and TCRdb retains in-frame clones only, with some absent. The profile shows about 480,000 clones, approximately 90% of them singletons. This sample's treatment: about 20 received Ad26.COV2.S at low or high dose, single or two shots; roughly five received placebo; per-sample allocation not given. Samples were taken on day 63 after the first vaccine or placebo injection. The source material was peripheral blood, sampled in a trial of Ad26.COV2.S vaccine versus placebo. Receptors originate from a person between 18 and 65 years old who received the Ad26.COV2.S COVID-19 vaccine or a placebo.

The CDR3 region has the DNA TGTGCCAGCACCTTCCTGGGGGGGTCCAGAACCGCCTACGAGCAGTACTTC. Amino acid sequence: CASTFLGGSRTAYEQYF. The rearrangement uses TRBV5-8 and TRBJ2-7; TRBD2 matches 7 bases. This CDR3 region has 17 residues. After removal of 6 bases from V and 2 bases from J, the junction contained 17 bases not matched to a gene. CDR1 and CDR2 from the germline V gene are SGHTS and YDEGEE.

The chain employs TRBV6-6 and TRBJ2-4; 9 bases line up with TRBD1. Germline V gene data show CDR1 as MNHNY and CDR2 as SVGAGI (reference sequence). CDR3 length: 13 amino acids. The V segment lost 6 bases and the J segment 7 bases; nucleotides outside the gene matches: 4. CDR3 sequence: CASRWTGENIQYF. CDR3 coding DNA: TGTGCCAGCAGATGGACAGGGGAGAACATTCAGTACTTC.

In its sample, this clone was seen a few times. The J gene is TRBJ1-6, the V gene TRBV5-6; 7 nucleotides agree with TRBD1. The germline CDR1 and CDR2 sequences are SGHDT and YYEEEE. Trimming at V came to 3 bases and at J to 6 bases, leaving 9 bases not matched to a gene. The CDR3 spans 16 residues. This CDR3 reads CASSSLLTGTNSPLHF. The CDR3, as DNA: TGTGCCAGCAGCTCTCTCCTGACAGGGACTAATTCACCCCTCCACTTT.

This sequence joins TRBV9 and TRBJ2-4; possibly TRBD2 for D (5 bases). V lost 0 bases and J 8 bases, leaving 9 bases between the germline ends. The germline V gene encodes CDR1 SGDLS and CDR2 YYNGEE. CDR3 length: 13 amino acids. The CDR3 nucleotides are TGTGCCAGCAGCGTAGCTTTGGGAGACATTCAGTACTTC. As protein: CASSVALGDIQYF.

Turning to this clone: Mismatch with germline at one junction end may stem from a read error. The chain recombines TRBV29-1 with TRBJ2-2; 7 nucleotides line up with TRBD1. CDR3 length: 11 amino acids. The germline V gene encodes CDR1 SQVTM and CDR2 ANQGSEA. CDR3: CRQGRTGELFF. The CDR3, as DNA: TGTCGACAGGGCCGGACCGGGGAGCTGTTTTTT.

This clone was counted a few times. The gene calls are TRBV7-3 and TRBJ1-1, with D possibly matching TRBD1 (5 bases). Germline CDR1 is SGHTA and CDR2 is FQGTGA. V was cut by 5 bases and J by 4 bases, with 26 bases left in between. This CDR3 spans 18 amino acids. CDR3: CASSPGRGRMYHSTEAFF. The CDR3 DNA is TGTGCCAGCAGCCCCGGGAGGGGCAGGATGTATCACAGCACTGAAGCTTTCTTT.

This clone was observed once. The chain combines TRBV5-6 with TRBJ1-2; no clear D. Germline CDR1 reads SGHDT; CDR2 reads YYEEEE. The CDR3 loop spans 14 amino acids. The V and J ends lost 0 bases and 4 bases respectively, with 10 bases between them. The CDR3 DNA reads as TGTGCCAGCAGCTTGGGGGTGGGCACCTATGGCTACACCTTC. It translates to CASSLGVGTYGYTF.

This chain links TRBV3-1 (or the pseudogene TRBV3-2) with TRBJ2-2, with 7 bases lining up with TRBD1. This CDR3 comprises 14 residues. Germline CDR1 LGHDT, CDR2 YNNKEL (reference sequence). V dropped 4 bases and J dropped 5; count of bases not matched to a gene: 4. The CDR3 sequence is CASSRQGRTGELFF. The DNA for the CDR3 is TGTGCCAGCAGCCGACAGGGCCGGACCGGGGAGCTGTTTTTT.

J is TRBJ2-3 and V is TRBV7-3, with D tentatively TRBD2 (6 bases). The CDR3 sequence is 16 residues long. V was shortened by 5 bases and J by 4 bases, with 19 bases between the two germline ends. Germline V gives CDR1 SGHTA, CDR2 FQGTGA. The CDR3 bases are TGTGCCAGCAGCCCCATTGGCGGGATGCGGGCAGATACGCAGTATTTT. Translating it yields CASSPIGGMRADTQYF.

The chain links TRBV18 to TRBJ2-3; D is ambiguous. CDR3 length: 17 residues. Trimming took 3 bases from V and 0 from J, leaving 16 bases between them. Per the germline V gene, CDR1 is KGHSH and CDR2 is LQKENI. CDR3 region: CASSPNPATPSTDTQYF. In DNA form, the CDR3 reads TGTGCCAGCTCACCGAATCCTGCCACGCCAAGCACAGATACGCAGTATTTT.

The CDR3 DNA reads TGTGCCAGCAGTATAACCGGGACAGGGAGCGGGGAGCTGTTTTTT. This codes for CASSITGTGSGELFF. The chain recombines TRBV5-4 with TRBJ2-2, with 9 bases identical to TRBD1. Trimming at V came to 5 bases and at J to 7 bases, leaving 9 bases not matched to a gene. In germline, CDR1 is SGHNT, CDR2 YYREEE (reference sequence). The CDR3 is made up of 15 amino acids.

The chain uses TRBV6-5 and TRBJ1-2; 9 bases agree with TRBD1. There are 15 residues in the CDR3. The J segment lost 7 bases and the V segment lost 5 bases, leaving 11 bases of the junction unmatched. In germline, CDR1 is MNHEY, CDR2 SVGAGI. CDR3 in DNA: TGTGCCAGCAGTCCGTACGGGACAGGGACGGGTGGCTACACCTTC. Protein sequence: CASSPYGTGTGGYTF.

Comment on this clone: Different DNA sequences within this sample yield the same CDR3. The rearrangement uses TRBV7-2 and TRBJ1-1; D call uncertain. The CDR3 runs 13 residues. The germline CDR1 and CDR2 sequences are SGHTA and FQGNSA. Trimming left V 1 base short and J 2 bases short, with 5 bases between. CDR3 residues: CASSLGQNTEAFF. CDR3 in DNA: TGTGCCAGCAGCTTAGGGCAAAACACTGAAGCTTTCTTT.

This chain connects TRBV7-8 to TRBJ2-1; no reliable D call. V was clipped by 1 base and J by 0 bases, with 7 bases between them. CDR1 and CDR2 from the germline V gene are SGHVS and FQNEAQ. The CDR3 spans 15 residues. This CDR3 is CASSLDLSSYNEQFF. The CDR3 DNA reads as TGTGCCAGCAGCTTAGACCTTAGCTCCTACAATGAGCAGTTCTTC.

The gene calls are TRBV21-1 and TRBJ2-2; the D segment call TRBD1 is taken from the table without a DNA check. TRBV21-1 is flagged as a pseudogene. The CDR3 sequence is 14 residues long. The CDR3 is CASSRGRNTGELFF. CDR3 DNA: TGTGCCAGCAGCAGGGGCAGAAACACCGGGGAGCTGTTTTTT.

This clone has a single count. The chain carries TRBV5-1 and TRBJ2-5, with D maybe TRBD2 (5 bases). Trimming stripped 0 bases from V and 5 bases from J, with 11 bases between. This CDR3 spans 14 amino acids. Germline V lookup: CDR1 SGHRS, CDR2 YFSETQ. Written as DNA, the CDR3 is TGCGCCAGCAGCTTGGGGACTGGATGGGAGACCCAGTACTTC. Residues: CASSLGTGWETQYF.

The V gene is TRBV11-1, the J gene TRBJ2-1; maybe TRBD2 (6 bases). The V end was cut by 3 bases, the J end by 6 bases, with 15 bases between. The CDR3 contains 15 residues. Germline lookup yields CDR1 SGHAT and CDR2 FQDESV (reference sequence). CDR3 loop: CASSLLAALSNEQFF. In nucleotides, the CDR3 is TGTGCCAGCAGCTTGTTAGCGGCTCTCTCCAATGAGCAGTTCTTC.

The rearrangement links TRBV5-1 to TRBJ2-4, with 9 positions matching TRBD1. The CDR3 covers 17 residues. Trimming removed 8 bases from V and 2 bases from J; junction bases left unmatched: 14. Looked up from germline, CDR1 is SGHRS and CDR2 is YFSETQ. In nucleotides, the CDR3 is TGCGCCAGGAGTACAAAGACAGGGGGGTTGTCCAAAAACATTCAGTACTTC. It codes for CARSTKTGGLSKNIQYF.

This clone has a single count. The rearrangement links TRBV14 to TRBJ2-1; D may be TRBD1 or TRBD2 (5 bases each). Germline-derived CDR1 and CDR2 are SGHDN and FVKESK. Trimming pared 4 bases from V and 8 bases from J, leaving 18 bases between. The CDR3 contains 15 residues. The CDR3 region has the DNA TGTGCCAGCAGCCCTGCCGGGACCCTGAGACATGAGCAGTTCTTC. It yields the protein CASSPAGTLRHEQFF.

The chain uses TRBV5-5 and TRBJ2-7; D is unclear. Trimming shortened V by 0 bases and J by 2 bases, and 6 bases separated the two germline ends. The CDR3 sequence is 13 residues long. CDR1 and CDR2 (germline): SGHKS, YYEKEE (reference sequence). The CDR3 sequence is CASSLATTYEQYF. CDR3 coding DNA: TGTGCCAGCAGCTTGGCAACCACCTACGAGCAGTACTTC.